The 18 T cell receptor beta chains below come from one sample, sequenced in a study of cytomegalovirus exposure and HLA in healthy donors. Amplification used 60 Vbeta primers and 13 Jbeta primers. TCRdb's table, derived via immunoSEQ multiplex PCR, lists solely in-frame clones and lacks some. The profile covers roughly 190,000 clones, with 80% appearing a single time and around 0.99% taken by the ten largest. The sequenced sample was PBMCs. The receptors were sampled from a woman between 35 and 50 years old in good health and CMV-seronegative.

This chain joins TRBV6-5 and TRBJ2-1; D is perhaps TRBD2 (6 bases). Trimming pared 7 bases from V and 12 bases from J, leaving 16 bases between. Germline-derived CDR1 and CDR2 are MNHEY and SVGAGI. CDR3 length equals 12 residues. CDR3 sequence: CASTSEGFPQFF. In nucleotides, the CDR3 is TGTGCCAGCACTAGCGAGGGTTTTCCGCAGTTCTTC.

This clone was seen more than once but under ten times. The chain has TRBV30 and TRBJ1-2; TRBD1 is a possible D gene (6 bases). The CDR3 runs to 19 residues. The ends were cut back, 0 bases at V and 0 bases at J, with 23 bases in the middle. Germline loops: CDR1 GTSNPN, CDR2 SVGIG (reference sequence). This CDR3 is CAWSVQPGAPERANYGYTF. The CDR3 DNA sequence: TGTGCCTGGAGTGTACAACCAGGGGCGCCGGAACGTGCTAACTATGGCTACACCTTC.

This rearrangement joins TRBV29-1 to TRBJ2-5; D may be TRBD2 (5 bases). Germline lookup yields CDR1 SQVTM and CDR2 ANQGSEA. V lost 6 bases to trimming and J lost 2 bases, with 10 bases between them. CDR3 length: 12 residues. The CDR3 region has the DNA TGCAGCGTGGTAGGACTTCAAGAGACCCAGTACTTC. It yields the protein CSVVGLQETQYF.

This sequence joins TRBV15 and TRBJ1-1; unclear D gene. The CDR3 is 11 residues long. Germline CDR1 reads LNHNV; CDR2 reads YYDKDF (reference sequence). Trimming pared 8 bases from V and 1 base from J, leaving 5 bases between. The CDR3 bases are TGTGCCACCCGAGAGAACACTGAAGCTTTCTTT. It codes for CATRENTEAFF.

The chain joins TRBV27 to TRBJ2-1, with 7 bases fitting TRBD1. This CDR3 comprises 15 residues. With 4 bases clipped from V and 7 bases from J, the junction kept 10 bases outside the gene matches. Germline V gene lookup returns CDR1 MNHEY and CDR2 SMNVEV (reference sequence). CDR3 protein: CASSSIRGIGNEQFF. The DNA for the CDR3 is TGTGCCAGCAGTTCCATCAGGGGGATAGGTAATGAGCAGTTCTTC.

The DNA of the CDR3 is TGTGCCAGCAGTTCACCCCAGGGCTCCTATGAAAAACTGTTTTTT. It yields the protein CASSSPQGSYEKLFF. The rearrangement joins TRBV27 to TRBJ1-4; weak D call: TRBD1 (5 bases). V was shortened by 4 bases and J by 6 bases, with 15 bases between the two germline ends. This CDR3 is built from 15 residues. The germline CDR1 and CDR2 sequences are MNHEY and SMNVEV (reference sequence).

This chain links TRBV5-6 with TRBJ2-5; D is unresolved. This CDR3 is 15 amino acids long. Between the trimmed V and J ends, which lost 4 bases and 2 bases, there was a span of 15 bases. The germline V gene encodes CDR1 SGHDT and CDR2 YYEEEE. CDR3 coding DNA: TGTGCCAGCAGCCTGCTCCTGGCGGCACAAGAGACCCAGTACTTC. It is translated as CASSLLLAAQETQYF. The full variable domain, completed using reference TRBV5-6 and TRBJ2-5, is DAGVTQSPTHLIKTRGQQVTLRCSPKSGHDTVSWYQQALGQGPQFIFQYYEEEERQRGNFPDRFSGHQFPNYSSELNVNALLLGDSALYLCASSLLLAAQETQYFGPGTRLLVL.

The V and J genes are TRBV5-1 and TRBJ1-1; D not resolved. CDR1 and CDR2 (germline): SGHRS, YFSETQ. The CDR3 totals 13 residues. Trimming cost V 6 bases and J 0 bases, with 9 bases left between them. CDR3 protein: CASKYQLNTEAFF. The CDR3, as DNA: TGCGCCAGCAAATACCAGTTGAACACTGAAGCTTTCTTT.

The CDR3 DNA reads as TGTGCCAGCAGTGATGGTGCCCCAACACCTGAAGCTTTCTTT. This translates into CASSDGAPTPEAFF. The chain joins TRBV25-1 to TRBJ1-1; no definite D call. Looked up from germline, CDR1 is MGHDK and CDR2 is SYGVNS. Between the trimmed V and J ends, which lost 3 bases and 6 bases, there was a span of 14 bases. The CDR3 is 14 amino acids. Full variable domain (missing parts from reference TRBV25-1 and TRBJ1-1): EADIYQTPRYLVIGTGKKITLECSQTMGHDKMYWYQQDPGMELHLIHYSYGVNSTEKGDLSSESTVSRIRTEHFPLTLESARPSHTSQYLCASSDGAPTPEAFFGQGTRLTVV.

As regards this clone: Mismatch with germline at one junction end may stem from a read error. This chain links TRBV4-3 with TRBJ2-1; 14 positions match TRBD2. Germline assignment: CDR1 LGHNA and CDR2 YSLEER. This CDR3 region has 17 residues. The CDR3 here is CASSQGTSGSSYNEQFF. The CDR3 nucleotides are TGCGCCAGCAGTCAAGGGACTAGCGGGAGCTCCTACAATGAGCAGTTCTTC.

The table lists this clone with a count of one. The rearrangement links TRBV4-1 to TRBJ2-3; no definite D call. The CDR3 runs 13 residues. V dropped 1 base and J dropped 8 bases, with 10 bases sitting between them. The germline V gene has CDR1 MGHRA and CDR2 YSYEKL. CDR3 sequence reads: CASSQVSQATQYF. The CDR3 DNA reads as TGCGCCAGCAGCCAAGTTTCGCAAGCTACGCAGTATTTT.

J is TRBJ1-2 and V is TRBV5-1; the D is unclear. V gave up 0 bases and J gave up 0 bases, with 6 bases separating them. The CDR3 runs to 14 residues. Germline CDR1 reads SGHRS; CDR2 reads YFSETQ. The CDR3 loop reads CASSLGATNYGYTF. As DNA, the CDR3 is TGCGCCAGCAGCTTGGGGGCTACTAACTATGGCTACACCTTC.

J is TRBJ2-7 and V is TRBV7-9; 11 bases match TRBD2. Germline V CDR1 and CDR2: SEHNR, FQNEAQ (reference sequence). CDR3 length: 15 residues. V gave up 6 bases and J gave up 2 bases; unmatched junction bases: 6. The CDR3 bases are TGTGCCAGCAGTTCCGGGACTAGCGGACCCTACGAGCAGTACTTC. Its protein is CASSSGTSGPYEQYF.

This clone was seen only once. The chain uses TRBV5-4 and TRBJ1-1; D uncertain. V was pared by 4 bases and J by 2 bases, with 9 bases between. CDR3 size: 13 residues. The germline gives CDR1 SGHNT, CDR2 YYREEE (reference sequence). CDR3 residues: CASSPTANTEAFF. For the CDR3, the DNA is TGTGCCAGCAGCCCGACTGCTAACACTGAAGCTTTCTTT.

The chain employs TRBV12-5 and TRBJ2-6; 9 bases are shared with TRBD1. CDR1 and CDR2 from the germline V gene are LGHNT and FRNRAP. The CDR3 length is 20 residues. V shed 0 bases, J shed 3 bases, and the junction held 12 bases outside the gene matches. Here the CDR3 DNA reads TGTGCTAGTGGTTTGGTTTACCGGGACAGGGCCTCGAGTGGGGCCAACGTCCTGACTTTC. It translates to CASGLVYRDRASSGANVLTF.

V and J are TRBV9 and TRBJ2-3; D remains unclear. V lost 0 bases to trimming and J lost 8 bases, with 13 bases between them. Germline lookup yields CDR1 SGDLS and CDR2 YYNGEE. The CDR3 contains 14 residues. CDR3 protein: CASSVELGVVTQYF. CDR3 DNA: TGTGCCAGCAGCGTAGAGCTAGGTGTCGTTACGCAGTATTTT.

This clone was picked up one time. The CDR3 DNA follows: TGCAGCGCTGGGGGACAAGACTATGGCTACACCTTC. Amino acid sequence: CSAGGQDYGYTF. V and J are TRBV29-1 and TRBJ1-2, with D tentatively TRBD1 (6 bases). The CDR3 totals 12 residues. V shed 7 bases and J shed 3 bases, with 12 bases lying between them. Germline values: CDR1 SQVTM, CDR2 ANQGSEA.

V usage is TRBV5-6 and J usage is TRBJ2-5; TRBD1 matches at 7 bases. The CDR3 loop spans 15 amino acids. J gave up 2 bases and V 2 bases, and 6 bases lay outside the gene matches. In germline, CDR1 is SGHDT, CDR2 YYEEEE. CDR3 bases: TGTGCCAGCAGCTTACTGGGACAGCTACAAGAGACCCAGTACTTC. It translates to CASSLLGQLQETQYF.